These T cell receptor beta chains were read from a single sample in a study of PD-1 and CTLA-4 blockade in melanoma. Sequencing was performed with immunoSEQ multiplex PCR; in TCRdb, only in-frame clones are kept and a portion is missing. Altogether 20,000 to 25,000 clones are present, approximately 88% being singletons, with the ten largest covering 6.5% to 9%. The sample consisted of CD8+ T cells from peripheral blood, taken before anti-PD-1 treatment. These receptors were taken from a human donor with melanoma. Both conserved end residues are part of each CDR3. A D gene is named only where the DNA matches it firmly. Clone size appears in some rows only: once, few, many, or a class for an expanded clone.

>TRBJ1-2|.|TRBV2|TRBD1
TGTGCCAGCAGTGACCTTTCGACAGGGGGGTTAGACTATGGCTACACCTTC
CASSDLSTGGLDYGYTF
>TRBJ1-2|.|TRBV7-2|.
TGTGCCAGCTCGAGGGGGGTCTATGGCTACACCTTC
CASSRGVYGYTF
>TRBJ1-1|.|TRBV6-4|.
TGTGCCAGCAGTGACTCGTATAACAGTTTAGGAGAAGCTTTCTTT
CASSDSYNSLGEAFF
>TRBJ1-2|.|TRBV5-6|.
TGTGCCAGCAGCCCCGGACACGACTACACCTTC
CASSPGHDYTF
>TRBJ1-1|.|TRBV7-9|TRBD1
TGTGCCAGCAGTCGGACAGGGCCTGAAGCTTTCTTT
CASSRTGPEAFF
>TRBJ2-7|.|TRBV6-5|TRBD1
TGTGCCAGCAGCCCGACAGGGGCCTACGAGCAGTACTTC
CASSPTGAYEQYF
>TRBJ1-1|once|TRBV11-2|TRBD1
TGTGCCAGCAGCTTATTAGCAGGGGGTAACACTGAAGCTTTCTTT
CASSLLAGGNTEAFF
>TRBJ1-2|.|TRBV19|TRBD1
TGTGCCAGTAGTATGGCCCGGACAGGAGACTATGGCTACACCTTC
CASSMARTGDYGYTF
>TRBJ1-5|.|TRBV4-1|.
TGCGCCAGCAGCCAACCGGGGTACAATCAGCCCCAGCATTTT
CASSQPGYNQPQHF
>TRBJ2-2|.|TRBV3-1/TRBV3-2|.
TGTGCCAGCAGCCAAGATCTTGAGGACAGAGCCACCGGGGAGCTGTTTTTT
CASSQDLEDRATGELFF
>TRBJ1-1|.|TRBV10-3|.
TGTGCCATCAGTGACCGGCAGCCGTTGAACACTGAAGCTTTCTTT
CAISDRQPLNTEAFF
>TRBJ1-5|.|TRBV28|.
TGTGCCAGCATAGAGAGGGCGGCAGATAGCAATCAGCCCCAGCATTTT
CASIERAADSNQPQHF
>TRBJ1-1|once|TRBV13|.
TGTGCCAGCAGCTATTCACCAGGGCTGAACACTGAAGCTTTCTTT
CASSYSPGLNTEAFF
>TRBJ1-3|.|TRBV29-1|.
TGCAGCGTTTTGCGAGGCTCTGGAAACACCATATATTTT
CSVLRGSGNTIYF
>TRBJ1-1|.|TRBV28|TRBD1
TGTGCCAGCAGTTTATTAGGGACAGGGAGAGCGGTGAACACTGAAGCTTTCTTT
CASSLLGTGRAVNTEAFF
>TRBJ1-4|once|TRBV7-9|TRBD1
TGTGCCAGCAGCTTGGGACAGACTAATGAAAAACTGTTTTTT
CASSLGQTNEKLFF
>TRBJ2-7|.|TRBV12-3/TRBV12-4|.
TGTGCCAGCAGCTCTGGGGCGACCTACGAGCAGTACTTC
CASSSGATYEQYF
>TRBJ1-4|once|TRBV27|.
TGTGCCAGCTCGGACAGCATCAGGGGAGAAAAACTGTTTTTT
CASSDSIRGEKLFF
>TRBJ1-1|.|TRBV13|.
TGTGCCAGCAGCTTATTATCGGGGAACGGGGTGAACGCTGAAGCTTTCTTT
CASSLLSGNGVNAEAFF
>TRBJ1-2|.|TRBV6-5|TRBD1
TGTGCCAGCAGTTTCCACAGACAGGGAGTAGATGGCTACACCTTC
CASSFHRQGVDGYTF
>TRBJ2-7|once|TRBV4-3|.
TGCGCCAGCAGCCTAAGCGGGACACGGGGCGACGAGCAGTACTTC
CASSLSGTRGDEQYF
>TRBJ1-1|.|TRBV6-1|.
TGTGCCAGCAGTGAAAAGAATTTGGGGGTTACTGAAGCTTTCTTT
CASSEKNLGVTEAFF
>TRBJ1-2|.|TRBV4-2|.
TGTGCCAGCACCATGGACAGAGACTATGGCTACACCTTC
CASTMDRDYGYTF
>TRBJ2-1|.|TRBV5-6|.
TGTGCCAGCAGAAATCTACAGGAGTACAATGAGCAGTTCTTC
CASRNLQEYNEQFF
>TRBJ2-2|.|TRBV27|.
TGTGCCAGCAGTGCCTCGAACACCGGGGAGCTGTTTTTT
CASSASNTGELFF
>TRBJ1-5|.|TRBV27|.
TGTGCCAGCAGTTTAAAAGGGGGTGGCAATCAGCCCCAGCATTTT
CASSLKGGGNQPQHF
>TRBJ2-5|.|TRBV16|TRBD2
TGTGCCAGCAGCCAAAAGGCTAGCGGGGAGACCCAGTACTTC
CASSQKASGETQYF
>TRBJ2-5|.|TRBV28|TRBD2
TGTGCCAGCACGGGACTCAATAGACTAGCGGGGGGGCCTGAGACCCAGTACTTC
CASTGLNRLAGGPETQYF
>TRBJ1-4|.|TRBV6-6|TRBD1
TGTGCCACTCTTCGGACAGGGGATGAAAAACTGTTTTTT
CATLRTGDEKLFF
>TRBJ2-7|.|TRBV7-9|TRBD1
TGTGCCAGCAGCTTAACCGGGACAGGGAAAATCTACGAGCAGTACTTC
CASSLTGTGKIYEQYF
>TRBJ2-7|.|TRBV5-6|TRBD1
TGTGCCAGCAGCTCGACAGGGGGCAATCTCTACGAGCAGTACTTC
CASSSTGGNLYEQYF
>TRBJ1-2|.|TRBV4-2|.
TGTGCCAGCAGCCCCCCGCAGGTGGTTAACTATGGCTACACCTTC
CASSPPQVVNYGYTF
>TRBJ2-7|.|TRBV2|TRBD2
TGTGCCAGCAGTTCCTTAGCGGGGGGCCGCTACGAGCAGTACTTC
CASSSLAGGRYEQYF
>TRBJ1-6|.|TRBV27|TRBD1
TGTGCCAGCAGTTGGTCGCAGGGGGGCAAATATAATTCACCCCTCCACTTT
CASSWSQGGKYNSPLHF
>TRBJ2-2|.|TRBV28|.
TGTGCCAGCAGTTTTCCCGCCGGCAGCCGGAACACCGGGGAGCTGTTTTTT
CASSFPAGSRNTGELFF
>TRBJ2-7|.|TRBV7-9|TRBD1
TGTGCCAGCAGCTTAGCACGGACAGGGGAATACGAGCAGTACTTC
CASSLARTGEYEQYF
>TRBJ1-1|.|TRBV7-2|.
TGTGCCAGCAGCTTTGGTACTGAAGCTTTCTTT
CASSFGTEAFF
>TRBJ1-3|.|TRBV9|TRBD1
TGTGCCAGCAGCCCTTGGGACAGCCAAACCTCTGGAAACACCATATATTTT
CASSPWDSQTSGNTIYF
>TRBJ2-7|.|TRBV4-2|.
TGTGCCAGCAGCCAAGGACAGATAATGTACGAGCAGTACTTC
CASSQGQIMYEQYF
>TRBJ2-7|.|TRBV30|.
TGTGCCTGGAGCGATCCCTCACGACACGAGCAGTACTTC
CAWSDPSRHEQYF